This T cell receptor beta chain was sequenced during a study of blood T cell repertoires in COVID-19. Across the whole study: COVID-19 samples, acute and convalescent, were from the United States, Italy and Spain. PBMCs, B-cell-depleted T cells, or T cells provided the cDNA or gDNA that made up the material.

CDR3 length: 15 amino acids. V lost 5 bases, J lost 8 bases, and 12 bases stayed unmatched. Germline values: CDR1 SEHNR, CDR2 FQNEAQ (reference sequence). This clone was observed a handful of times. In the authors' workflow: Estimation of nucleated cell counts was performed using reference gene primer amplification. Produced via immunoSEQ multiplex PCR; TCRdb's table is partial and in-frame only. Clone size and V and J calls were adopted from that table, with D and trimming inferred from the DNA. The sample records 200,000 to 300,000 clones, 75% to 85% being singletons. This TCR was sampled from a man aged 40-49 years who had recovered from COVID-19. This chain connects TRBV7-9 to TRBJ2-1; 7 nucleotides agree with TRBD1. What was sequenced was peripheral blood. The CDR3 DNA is TGTGCCAGCAGCGAACAGGGGCTAAGTCACTATGAGCAGTTCTTC. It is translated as CASSEQGLSHYEQFF. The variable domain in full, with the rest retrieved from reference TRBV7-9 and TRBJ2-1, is DTGVSQNPRHKITKRGQNVTFRCDPISEHNRLYWYRQTLGQGPEFLTYFQNEAQLEKSRLLSDRFSAERPKGSFSTLEIQRTEQGDSAMYLCASSEQGLSHYEQFFGPGTRLTVL.